Each of the 10 T cell receptor beta chains below was sequenced from the same sample in a study of blood T cell repertoires in COVID-19. Profiled with immunoSEQ multiplex PCR; TCRdb holds only in-frame clones, not every one. The table shows around 230,000 clones, with around 84% occurring only once. What was sequenced was peripheral blood. All receptors come from a man in his fifties with COVID-19, enrolled during active disease.

This clone was found a few times. This sequence joins TRBV19 and TRBJ1-5, with D perhaps TRBD1 (5 bases). The CDR3 covers 13 residues. The germline V gene encodes CDR1 LNHDA and CDR2 SQIVND (reference sequence). Trimming left V 5 bases short and J 9 bases short, with 14 bases between. CDR3 region: CASSLGTRGPQHF. The CDR3 nucleotides read TGTGCCAGTAGTCTCGGGACTCGGGGGCCCCAGCATTTT.

The chain combines TRBV29-1 with TRBJ1-1, with D possibly matching TRBD1 (6 bases). This CDR3 has 15 residues. With 6 bases removed from V and 1 base from J, the gap between germline ends came to 18 bases. Germline V lookup: CDR1 SQVTM, CDR2 ANQGSEA. The DNA of the CDR3 is TGCAGCGTAAAACAGGGAATGGTGGGGAACACTGAAGCTTTCTTT. It translates to CSVKQGMVGNTEAFF.

The rearrangement joins TRBV19 to TRBJ1-3, with 7 bases fitting TRBD1. Per germline, CDR1 LNHDA and CDR2 SQIVND (reference sequence). This CDR3 has 16 residues. J lost 1 base, V lost 3 bases, and 6 bases had no gene match. CDR3 in amino acids: CASSIGGTASGNTIYF. DNA for the CDR3: TGTGCCAGTAGTATTGGGGGGACAGCATCTGGAAACACCATATATTTT.

The chain combines TRBV19 with TRBJ2-1; D is uncertain. The CDR3 covers 12 residues. Trimming left V 3 bases short and J 7 bases short, with 7 bases between. Germline CDR1 is LNHDA and CDR2 is SQIVND (reference sequence). In nucleotides, the CDR3 is TGTGCCAGTAGTATGTATGTTAATGAGCAGTTCTTC. It yields the protein CASSMYVNEQFF. The whole variable domain, remainder taken from reference TRBV19 and TRBJ2-1, is DGGITQSPKYLFRKEGQNVTLSCEQNLNHDAMYWYRQDPGQGLRLIYYSQIVNDFQKGDIAEGYSVSREKKESFPLTVTSAQKNPTAFYLCASSMYVNEQFFGPGTRLTVL.

J is TRBJ2-2 and V is TRBV4-3, with 12 bases that match TRBD1. V gave up 4 bases and J gave up 0 bases; unmatched junction bases: 9. The germline V gene has CDR1 LGHNA and CDR2 YSLEER. The CDR3 length is 19 residues. The CDR3 DNA sequence: TGCGCCAGCAGCCCACCGGGACAGGGGGCTAACTCGAACACCGGGGAGCTGTTTTTT. This sequence encodes CASSPPGQGANSNTGELFF.

The chain uses TRBV9 and TRBJ1-2, with 8 bases fitting TRBD1. CDR1 SGDLS and CDR2 YYNGEE come from the germline V gene. The length of the CDR3 is 15 residues. Trimming cost V 4 bases and J 7 bases; bases outside gene matches: 12. The DNA for the CDR3 is TGTGCCAGCAGCCCCTCTCAGACAGGGGATCGTGGCTACACCTTC. Translated, it gives CASSPSQTGDRGYTF.

V usage is TRBV28 and J usage is TRBJ2-7, with D uncertain. Germline values: CDR1 MDHEN, CDR2 SYDVKM. The CDR3 length is 15 residues. The ends were cut back, 5 bases at V and 3 bases at J, with 17 bases in the middle. CDR3 loop: CASSPRSANVYEQYF. The CDR3 coding sequence is TGTGCCAGCAGTCCAAGGAGCGCCAACGTCTACGAGCAGTACTTC.

The chain links TRBV9 to TRBJ2-1; 12 bases are shared with TRBD2. Germline V gene lookup returns CDR1 SGDLS and CDR2 YYNGEE. V was pared by 0 bases and J by 6 bases, with 7 bases of the junction left unmatched. The CDR3 spans 17 residues. CDR3 protein: CASSVAASGGAPNEQFF. CDR3 nucleotides: TGTGCCAGCAGCGTAGCGGCTAGCGGGGGGGCCCCCAATGAGCAGTTCTTC.

This clone showed up just a few times. CDR3 bases: TGTGCCAGCAGTGAAGGGACTAGCGGTTACTACGAGCAGTACTTC. Protein product: CASSEGTSGYYEQYF. The J gene is TRBJ2-7, the V gene TRBV2; 10 bases line up with TRBD2. The V and J ends lost 1 base and 3 bases, in that order; junction bases with no gene match: 3. Germline values: CDR1 SNHLY, CDR2 FYNNEI. The CDR3 is 15 residues long.

There are a few counts of this clone. The rearrangement links TRBV3-1 (or the pseudogene TRBV3-2) to TRBJ1-2, with 8 bases matching TRBD1. CDR1 LGHDT and CDR2 YNNKEL come from the germline V gene (reference sequence). The CDR3 loop spans 13 amino acids. J was trimmed by 6 bases and V by 2 bases; bases with no gene match: 2. The CDR3 coding sequence is TGTGCCAGCAGCCAATTCAGGGGGCATGGCTACACCTTC. Translation: CASSQFRGHGYTF.